This TCR beta chain was found in a study of T-cell memory formation after mild COVID-19. The wider study: The TCR clusters were mostly specific to one donor.

V lost 5 bases, J lost 8 bases, and 8 bases stayed unmatched. CDR3 length: 16 residues. Germline assignment: CDR1 SGHTA and CDR2 FQGTGA. TCRdb re-derived calls from the 5' RACE reads in MiXCR, one entry per CDR3 protein. Seen here are over 10,000 distinct CDR3 sequences, about 12% observed once, and the top ten hold about 49%. The clonotype originates from an adult woman who had mild COVID-19 (a few samples of this study predate the infection). Cell type and time point are not known. The chain links TRBV7-3 to TRBJ2-1; 14 bases are a match to TRBD2. Sequenced input: PBMCs or a T cell subset sorted from them (not recorded which). Here the CDR3 reads CASSPGTSGGQYEQFF. The CDR3 DNA reads as TGTGCCAGCAGCCCCGGGACTAGCGGGGGACAGTATGAGCAGTTCTTC.